This T cell receptor (beta chain) comes out of a study of neurological immune-mediated disorders. Regarding the study as a whole: Because no CDR3 amino acid sequences were shared across subjects by expanded clones, private repertoires were suggested in all groups.

TCRdb recomputed calls from the 5' RACE reads with MiXCR, one row per CDR3 protein. Among roughly 43,000 distinct CDR3 sequences listed, about 2% were seen once. The CDR3 runs to 15 residues. Germline-derived CDR1 and CDR2 are SGHDN and FVKESK. Deletions cut 4 bases from V and 3 bases from J, with 15 bases between. At least ten counts were recorded for this clonotype. Its target is unknown. The sequenced sample was PBMCs. J is TRBJ1-2 and V is TRBV14, with D possibly matching TRBD1 (6 bases). The clonotype originates from a woman between 40 and 55 years old with multiple sclerosis. For the CDR3, the DNA is TGTGCCAGCAGCCCCTGGAGGACAGCCTACTATGGCTACACCTTC. Protein sequence: CASSPWRTAYYGYTF.